A selection of T cell receptor beta chains follows, all from one sample in a study of blood T cells in healthy people across ages. TCRdb reprocessed the 5' RACE reads via MiXCR and lists one record per CDR3 protein. The table lists about 1,600,000 distinct CDR3 sequences, roughly 40% of them singletons. Sequenced input: blood. Every receptor here comes from a woman aged 18 to 35 in good health. Both conserved end residues are part of each CDR3. Each record gives: clone size, V gene, D gene, J gene, CDR3 DNA, CDR3 protein. D genes are given only for firm matches. Expanded clones get a size class; other rows say once, few or many, or leave the size out.

few,TRBV7-2,TRBD2,TRBJ2-3,TGTGCCAGCAGCGCACTAGCGGGGGTTGCCACAGATACGCAGTATTTT,CASSALAGVATDTQYF
.,TRBV12-3/TRBV12-4,.,TRBJ2-5,TGTGCCAGCAGATTGACAGGACAAGAGACCCAGTACTTC,CASRLTGQETQYF
.,TRBV10-2,TRBD2,TRBJ2-3,TGCGCCAGCAGTGAGAATAGCGGGTACACAGATACGCAGTATTTT,CASSENSGYTDTQYF
.,TRBV27,TRBD1,TRBJ2-3,TGTGCCAGCAGTTTCCGCGGACAGGGGATCACAGATACGCAGTATTTT,CASSFRGQGITDTQYF
.,TRBV6-1,.,TRBJ2-5,TGTGCCAGCAGTCCCCGACTCCATTCGGAGACCCAGTACTTC,CASSPRLHSETQYF
.,TRBV5-1,.,TRBJ1-5,.,CASSWGTGASNQPQRF
.,TRBV20-1,.,TRBJ2-3,TGCAGTGCTAGTTCCAGACATAGCACAGATACGCAGTATTTT,CSASSRHSTDTQYF
.,TRBV5-1,.,TRBJ2-7,TGCGCCAGCAGCCCAGGGGTTTTGGGGCGCTACGAGCAGTACTTC,CASSPGVLGRYEQYF
.,TRBV7-3,.,TRBJ2-1,TGTGCCAGCAGCTGGGGGGCTAACAATGAGCAGTTCTTC,CASSWGANNEQFF
.,TRBV5-1,.,TRBJ2-1,TGCGCCAGCTTACCGTCGGAGGGATATGAGCAGTTCTTC,CASLPSEGYEQFF